These 13 T cell receptor beta chains originate from one sample sequenced in a study of cytomegalovirus exposure and HLA in healthy donors. The PCR employed 60 Vbeta primers together with 13 Jbeta primers. Using immunoSEQ multiplex PCR, the repertoire was profiled, and TCRdb retains in-frame clones only, with some absent. The table includes some 130,000 clones, about 80% detected once. The sequencing sample was made of PBMCs. Receptors originate from a boy aged 2 to 10 in good health and CMV-seronegative.

The genes are TRBV21-1 and TRBJ1-2. TRBV21-1 is designated a pseudogene. The CDR3 is 17 amino acids. CDR3 region: CASSIEIPGGFFYGYTF. In DNA, the CDR3 is TGTGCCAGCAGCATCGAAATCCCGGGGGGTTTCTTTTATGGCTACACCTTC.

This clone showed up just once. The rearrangement links TRBV7-2 to TRBJ2-5, with 9 bases aligning to TRBD1. V trimming: 3 bases; J trimming: 5 bases; junction bases outside the gene matches: 4. Germline V CDR1 and CDR2: SGHTA, FQGNSA. There are 14 residues in the CDR3. CDR3 sequence reads: CASSFRDRVETQYF. The DNA of the CDR3 is TGTGCCAGCAGCTTCCGGGACAGGGTTGAGACCCAGTACTTC.

The chain combines TRBV7-9 with TRBJ1-2; TRBD1 agrees at 8 bases. Germline-derived CDR1 and CDR2 are SEHNR and FQNEAQ (reference sequence). The trim removed 3 bases at V and 3 bases at J, leaving 9 bases unmatched. CDR3 length: 16 residues. The CDR3 coding sequence is TGTGCCAGCAGCTTCCCAGGGGGCGCGTCTGACTATGGCTACACCTTC. Translated, it gives CASSFPGGASDYGYTF. Full variable domain (remainder filled in from reference TRBV7-9 and TRBJ1-2): DTGVSQNPRHKITKRGQNVTFRCDPISEHNRLYWYRQTLGQGPEFLTYFQNEAQLEKSRLLSDRFSAERPKGSFSTLEIQRTEQGDSAMYLCASSFPGGASDYGYTFGSGTRLTVV.

The chain links TRBV27 to TRBJ2-5, with 7 bases fitting TRBD1. Germline V gene sequence: CDR1 MNHEY, CDR2 SMNVEV (reference sequence). The ends lost 5 bases at V and 2 bases at J; junction bases unmatched: 2. The CDR3 length is 13 residues. The CDR3 here is CASSLGQQETQYF. For the CDR3, the DNA is TGTGCCAGCAGTCTGGGACAGCAAGAGACCCAGTACTTC.

V usage is TRBV2 and J usage is TRBJ2-4; possibly TRBD1 for D (5 bases). The CDR3 runs 18 residues. Trimming stripped 3 bases from V and 0 bases from J, with 18 bases between. Germline assignment: CDR1 SNHLY and CDR2 FYNNEI. The CDR3 DNA reads as TGTGCCAGCAGTGACCCCGCGAGTTCAGGGTTAGCCAAAAACATTCAGTACTTC. It is translated as CASSDPASSGLAKNIQYF. The whole variable domain, filled in from reference TRBV2 and TRBJ2-4, reads EPEVTQTPSHQVTQMGQEVILRCVPISNHLYFYWYRQILGQKVEFLVSFYNNEISEKSEIFDDQFSVERPDGSNFTLKIRSTKLEDSAMYFCASSDPASSGLAKNIQYFGAGTRLSVL.

This chain joins TRBV7-3 and TRBJ1-2; TRBD1 agrees at 9 bases. The CDR3 extends over 15 amino acids. Per germline, CDR1 SGHTA and CDR2 FQGTGA. J was trimmed by 7 bases and V by 5 bases; bases with no gene match: 11. The CDR3 protein is CASSPEPQGAVGYTF. CDR3 DNA sequence: TGTGCCAGCAGCCCTGAACCACAGGGGGCGGTTGGCTACACCTTC.

The V and J genes are TRBV6-1 and TRBJ2-1; 10 nucleotides line up with TRBD2. CDR3 size: 15 residues. V gave up 1 base and J gave up 9 bases; unmatched junction bases: 6. The germline CDR1 and CDR2 sequences are MNHNS and SASEGT. The CDR3 here is CASSEEAGGPAEQFF. As DNA, the CDR3 is TGTGCCAGCAGTGAAGAAGCGGGAGGGCCGGCTGAGCAGTTCTTC.

This sequence joins TRBV9 and TRBJ1-3; no reliable D call. V dropped 0 bases and J dropped 0 bases, with 7 bases sitting between them. Germline V CDR1 and CDR2: SGDLS, YYNGEE. This CDR3 spans 15 amino acids. The CDR3 reads CASSVEMSSGNTIYF. The CDR3 coding sequence is TGTGCCAGCAGCGTAGAGATGAGCTCTGGAAACACCATATATTTT.

CDR3 protein: CASSERPSGGDQREYF. The CDR3 DNA reads as TGTGCCAGCAGTGAACGTCCTAGCGGGGGGGACCAACGGGAGTACTTC. The V call is TRBV6-1, the J call TRBJ2-4, with 12 positions matching TRBD2. The CDR3 loop spans 16 amino acids. Germline CDR1 is MNHNS and CDR2 is SASEGT. V gave up 2 bases and J gave up 14 bases; unmatched junction bases: 13.

As regards this clone: The junction and the germline gene differ at one end; a read error may be behind it. This chain links TRBV7-7 with TRBJ1-1; 8 bases agree with TRBD1. The CDR3 covers 14 residues. Germline CDR1 SSHAT, CDR2 FNYEAQ (reference sequence). CDR3 sequence (DNA): TGTGCTAGCAGCTCACAGGGGGTGAACACTGAAGCTTTCTTT. Translating it yields CASSSQGVNTEAFF.

For the CDR3, the DNA is TGTGCCAGCAGTGAAAAAATACTAGCGGGAGGGCCGAGTGAGCAGTACGTC. Encoded protein: CASSEKILAGGPSEQYV. The rearrangement uses TRBV2 and TRBJ2-7, with 13 bases aligning to TRBD2. The CDR3 has 17 amino acids. The trim removed 2 bases at V and 7 bases at J, leaving 11 bases unmatched. Germline lookup yields CDR1 SNHLY and CDR2 FYNNEI.

This clone was observed a few times. V gene TRBV5-6 combines with J gene TRBJ1-4; tentative D call: TRBD1 (5 bases). The ends were cut back, 2 bases at V and 7 bases at J, with 15 bases in the middle. This CDR3 spans 15 amino acids. Germline V gene data show CDR1 as SGHDT and CDR2 as YYEEEE. The CDR3 here is CASSFGVFGGEKLFF. The CDR3 nucleotides read TGTGCCAGCAGCTTTGGGGTTTTCGGGGGTGAAAAACTGTTTTTT.

This clone was found a few times. The gene calls are TRBV11-2 and TRBJ2-7; D might be TRBD2 (5 bases). This CDR3 contains 13 residues. V was cut by 2 bases and J by 3 bases, with 8 bases left in between. The germline V gene encodes CDR1 SGHAT and CDR2 FQNNGV. The CDR3 here is CASSLFAGYEQYV. In DNA form, the CDR3 reads TGTGCCAGCAGCTTATTTGCGGGCTACGAGCAGTACGTC.